The next 27 T cell receptor beta chains were all read from a single sample in a study of blood T cell repertoires in COVID-19. Repertoires were generated with immunoSEQ multiplex PCR, while TCRdb's copy carries only in-frame clones and drops some. The table includes fewer than 300,000 clones, 85% detected once. Sequences were obtained from PBMCs or T cells enriched from blood (not recorded which). All receptors derive from a woman aged 45-65 years who had recovered from COVID-19.

The V call is TRBV5-1, the J call TRBJ2-2; tentatively, D is TRBD1 (7 bases). This CDR3 region has 15 residues. Germline CDR1 SGHRS, CDR2 YFSETQ. The germline V and J ends were trimmed by 4 bases and 1 base, with 11 bases remaining between them. The CDR3 DNA reads TGCGCCAGCAGCGGAGGGACAGAGAACACCGGGGAGCTGTTTTTT. Its translation: CASSGGTENTGELFF.

This clone was picked up one time. The V and J genes are TRBV24-1 and TRBJ1-5, with 9 bases aligning to TRBD1. J gave up 0 bases and V 5 bases, and 7 bases lay outside the gene matches. Germline assignment: CDR1 KGHDR and CDR2 SFDVKD. CDR3 length: 17 residues. The CDR3, as DNA: TGTGCCACCAGTGCGGACAGGGGCATTTATAGCAATCAGCCCCAGCATTTT. It specifies CATSADRGIYSNQPQHF.

The V and J genes are TRBV18 and TRBJ1-2; D might be TRBD1 (5 bases). CDR3 length: 16 amino acids. Trimming pared 2 bases from V and 4 bases from J, leaving 17 bases between. Germline CDR1 is KGHSH and CDR2 is LQKENI. DNA for the CDR3: TGTGCCAGCTCACCAAACACTTTGACAGCGTCCTATGGCTACACCTTC. Translation gives CASSPNTLTASYGYTF.

This clone showed up just a few times. The V gene is TRBV30, the J gene TRBJ1-4, with TRBD1 as a possible D gene (6 bases). In germline, CDR1 is GTSNPN, CDR2 SVGIG (reference sequence). V gave up 2 bases and J gave up 4 bases, with 11 bases separating them. This CDR3 contains 14 residues. For the CDR3, the DNA is TGTGCCTGGAGTTCAGGGGAAATTAATGAAAAACTGTTTTTT. It is translated as CAWSSGEINEKLFF.

V usage is TRBV30 and J usage is TRBJ1-4, with 11 bases aligning to TRBD1. V lost 3 bases to trimming and J lost 8 bases; unmatched junction nucleotides: 8. Germline values: CDR1 GTSNPN, CDR2 SVGIG (reference sequence). This CDR3 spans 15 amino acids. CDR3 region: CAWRATGTGGEKLFF. DNA of the CDR3: TGTGCCTGGAGAGCTACCGGGACAGGGGGAGAAAAACTGTTTTTT.

V gene TRBV2 combines with J gene TRBJ2-5; 7 bases align to TRBD2. The CDR3 has 14 amino acids. Germline CDR1 SNHLY, CDR2 FYNNEI. V was clipped by 7 bases and J by 2 bases; unmatched bases: 7. The CDR3 spells CASTRRTSQETQYF. The CDR3 nucleotides read TGTGCCAGCACCAGAAGGACTAGTCAAGAGACCCAGTACTTC.

Here the CDR3 DNA reads TGTGCCAGCAGCTTACTCGGGAGTGAGACCCAGTACTTC. Protein product: CASSLLGSETQYF. This chain uses TRBV7-9 with TRBJ2-5; D might be TRBD2 (6 bases). The germline gives CDR1 SEHNR, CDR2 FQNEAQ (reference sequence). This CDR3 contains 13 residues. Trimming pared 2 bases from V and 5 bases from J, leaving 9 bases between.

V usage is TRBV6-1 and J usage is TRBJ2-7; TRBD2 might be the D (7 bases). Trimming took 6 bases from V and 6 from J, leaving 21 bases between them. The CDR3 runs 15 residues. The germline V gene encodes CDR1 MNHNS and CDR2 SASEGT. The CDR3 DNA is TGTGCCAGCAGGCAAAGGGGGGGGCAGCCCGCCGAGCAGTACTTC. It specifies CASRQRGGQPAEQYF.

The V gene is TRBV5-1, the J gene TRBJ1-5; D might be TRBD1 (6 bases). Germline lookup yields CDR1 SGHRS and CDR2 YFSETQ. Trimming stripped 3 bases from V and 0 bases from J, with 19 bases between. CDR3 size: 18 residues. The CDR3, as DNA: TGCGCCAGCAGCTCGAGGCTGACAACAGGGATTAGCAATCAGCCCCAGCATTTT. This translates into CASSSRLTTGISNQPQHF.

V is TRBV6-6 and J is TRBJ2-7; 10 bases are a match to TRBD2. V lost 4 bases and J lost 7; bases outside the gene matches: 13. The CDR3 is made up of 16 amino acids. The V gene's germline CDR1 is MNHNY and CDR2 SVGAGI (reference sequence). This chain's CDR3 is CASSFRLLAGVGEQYF. The CDR3 DNA follows: TGTGCCAGCAGTTTTCGACTGCTAGCGGGAGTAGGGGAGCAGTACTTC.

The chain has TRBV6-5 and TRBJ2-3; 8 positions agree with TRBD1. The ends lost 2 bases at V and 12 bases at J; junction bases unmatched: 4. From germline, CDR1 is MNHEY and CDR2 SVGAGI. There are 12 residues in the CDR3. DNA for the CDR3: TGTGCCAGCAGTTACGAGGACAGGGCCCAGTATTTT. It codes for CASSYEDRAQYF.

This clone was detected once. The same CDR3 can be traced to other DNA sequences in this sample. This rearrangement joins TRBV12-3 or TRBV12-4 to TRBJ1-2, with D unclear. This CDR3 is 13 amino acids long. Between the trimmed V and J ends, which lost 0 bases and 3 bases, there was a span of 5 bases. CDR3 in amino acids: CASSLARDYGYTF. The CDR3 DNA sequence: TGTGCCAGCAGTTTAGCGAGAGACTATGGCTACACCTTC.

J is TRBJ1-3 and V is TRBV10-1; 7 bases are shared with TRBD1. Trimming cost V 6 bases and J 2 bases; bases outside gene matches: 7. The CDR3 has 15 residues. Germline assignment: CDR1 WNHNN and CDR2 SYGVQD (reference sequence). The CDR3 region is CASSADREAGNTIYF. DNA for the CDR3: TGCGCCAGCAGCGCCGACAGGGAGGCTGGAAACACCATATATTTT.

V and J are TRBV5-4 and TRBJ2-1; 7 positions match TRBD2. Per the germline V gene, CDR1 is SGHNT and CDR2 is YYREEE (reference sequence). J was trimmed by 4 bases and V by 2 bases; bases with no gene match: 9. CDR3 size: 16 residues. The CDR3 DNA follows: TGTGCCAGCAGCTTAGGTGGCCTAGCGGATTACAATGAGCAGTTCTTC. This encodes CASSLGGLADYNEQFF.

The genes are TRBV6-6 and TRBJ1-5; 10 bases align to TRBD1. The length of the CDR3 is 14 residues. The V gene's germline CDR1 is MNHNY and CDR2 SVGAGI (reference sequence). Trimming cost V 5 bases and J 5 bases; bases outside gene matches: 3. CDR3 DNA sequence: TGTGCCAGCAGTCCCGGGACAGGGGATCAGCCCCAGCATTTT. Amino acid sequence: CASSPGTGDQPQHF.

This clone was seen only once. The rearrangement uses TRBV25-1 and TRBJ1-2, with D maybe TRBD1 (5 bases). The germline V gene encodes CDR1 MGHDK and CDR2 SYGVNS. This CDR3 is 12 amino acids long. The V and J ends lost 7 bases and 6 bases respectively, with 12 bases between them. The CDR3 DNA follows: TGTGCCAGCACCTGGGGCCAGAATGGCTACACCTTC. Its translation: CASTWGQNGYTF.

The V gene is TRBV7-9, the J gene TRBJ1-1; D uncertain. The CDR3 is made up of 15 amino acids. Germline CDR1 is SEHNR and CDR2 is FQNEAQ (reference sequence). Trimming cost V 5 bases and J 3 bases, with 16 bases left between them. CDR3 sequence (DNA): TGTGCCAGCAGCCTCTTGACATCGAGGGACACTGAAGCTTTCTTT. Amino acid sequence: CASSLLTSRDTEAFF.

This clone was seen a single time. The chain joins TRBV5-4 to TRBJ1-1; D may be TRBD1 (6 bases). The germline V gene has CDR1 SGHNT and CDR2 YYREEE (reference sequence). The CDR3 sequence is 14 residues long. The V gene lost 3 bases and the J gene lost 1 base, with 10 bases spanning the gap. CDR3 amino acids: CASSSPGANTEAFF. The CDR3 region has the DNA TGTGCCAGCAGCTCTCCAGGGGCGAACACTGAAGCTTTCTTT. Combining the CDR3 with reference TRBV5-4 and TRBJ1-1 gives the whole variable domain ETGVTQSPTHLIKTRGQQVTLRCSSQSGHNTVSWYQQALGQGPQFIFQYYREEENGRGNFPPRFSGLQFPNYSSELNVNALELDDSALYLCASSSPGANTEAFFGQGTRLTVV.

The chain uses TRBV23-1 and TRBJ2-7, with 11 nucleotides matching TRBD1. TRBV23-1 is known as an ORF, though its function is uncertain. This CDR3 has 15 amino acids. Trimming removed 5 bases from V and 6 bases from J; junction bases left unmatched: 9. CDR3: CASSTAGTGGREQYF. The CDR3 region has the DNA TGCGCCAGCAGTACCGCCGGGACAGGGGGACGCGAGCAGTACTTC.

The chain joins TRBV30 to TRBJ1-5, with unresolved D. This CDR3 is built from 17 residues. Trimming pared 1 base from V and 3 bases from J, leaving 19 bases between. The germline V gene encodes CDR1 GTSNPN and CDR2 SVGIG (reference sequence). The DNA for the CDR3 is TGTGCCTGGAGTGATGTAGATTCATATCGGGACAATCAGCCCCAGCATTTT. This translates into CAWSDVDSYRDNQPQHF.

The rearrangement uses TRBV5-6 and TRBJ1-4; 7 bases match TRBD1. The V gene end was trimmed by 3 bases and the J gene end by 5 bases; junction bases not matched to a gene: 4. This CDR3 contains 14 residues. From germline, CDR1 is SGHDT and CDR2 YYEEEE. CDR3 region: CASSSDRSNEKLFF. In DNA form, the CDR3 reads TGTGCCAGCAGCTCGGACAGGAGCAATGAAAAACTGTTTTTT. Complete variable domain (other parts from reference TRBV5-6 and TRBJ1-4): DAGVTQSPTHLIKTRGQQVTLRCSPKSGHDTVSWYQQALGQGPQFIFQYYEEEERQRGNFPDRFSGHQFPNYSSELNVNALLLGDSALYLCASSSDRSNEKLFFGSGTQLSVL.

The chain recombines TRBV5-3 with TRBJ1-5; D might be TRBD1 (5 bases). TRBV5-3 is an open reading frame whose function is uncertain. The ends were cut back, 9 bases at V and 0 bases at J, with 19 bases in the middle. This CDR3 region has 16 residues. In DNA form, the CDR3 reads TGTGCCACCAATTCCAATCCCCAGGGTAGCAATCAGCCCCAGCATTTT. The encoded protein is CATNSNPQGSNQPQHF.

The chain links TRBV4-1 to TRBJ2-1; TRBD1 might be the D (6 bases). The CDR3 sequence is 14 residues long. V shed 0 bases and J shed 9 bases, with 12 bases lying between them. CDR1 is MGHRA, CDR2 YSYEKL, per germline. The CDR3 loop is CASSQDTGTPEQFF. CDR3 coding DNA: TGCGCCAGCAGCCAAGATACAGGGACCCCTGAGCAGTTCTTC.

The V and J genes are TRBV4-1 and TRBJ1-1, with a possible D match to TRBD1 (6 bases). There are 16 residues in the CDR3. Germline V gives CDR1 MGHRA, CDR2 YSYEKL. Deletions cut 1 base from V and 6 bases from J, with 18 bases between. The CDR3 reads CASSQGWVQGRAEAFF. In DNA form, the CDR3 reads TGCGCCAGCAGCCAAGGCTGGGTACAGGGAAGAGCTGAAGCTTTCTTT.

This chain uses TRBV30 with TRBJ1-1; tentatively, D is TRBD1 (6 bases). Per the germline V gene, CDR1 is GTSNPN and CDR2 is SVGIG (reference sequence). Trimming shortened V by 4 bases and J by 2 bases, and 14 bases separated the two germline ends. This CDR3 has 14 residues. CDR3 sequence: CAWMTRGRNTEAFF. DNA of the CDR3: TGTGCCTGGATGACCAGGGGACGAAACACTGAAGCTTTCTTT.

J is TRBJ1-1 and V is TRBV13; D remains ambiguous. V lost 5 bases to trimming and J lost 0 bases, with 13 bases between them. The CDR3 consists of 15 residues. The germline CDR1 and CDR2 sequences are PRHDT and FYEKMQ (reference sequence). The CDR3 nucleotides read TGTGCCAGCAGCGTATCAGAGACTATGAACACTGAAGCTTTCTTT. Translated: CASSVSETMNTEAFF.

The CDR3 loop is CASSPRLAGSYNEQFF. In DNA, the CDR3 is TGTGCCAGCAGCCCCCGACTAGCGGGATCTTACAATGAGCAGTTCTTC. The chain uses TRBV9 and TRBJ2-1, with 11 bases that match TRBD2. The CDR3 sequence is 16 residues long. The trim removed 4 bases at V and 4 bases at J, leaving 7 bases unmatched. Germline CDR1 reads SGDLS; CDR2 reads YYNGEE.